This TCR beta chain was sequenced for a study of cytomegalovirus exposure and HLA in healthy donors. Looked up from germline, CDR1 is MNHEY and CDR2 is SMNVEV (reference sequence). J gave up 6 bases and V 7 bases, and 6 bases lay outside the gene matches. CDR3 size: 14 residues. Both 60 Vbeta primers and 13 Jbeta primers went into the PCR. TCRdb keeps only in-frame clones here, not all; method: immunoSEQ multiplex PCR. The sample contains some 160,000 clones, roughly 80% of which appear only once. Sequenced input: PBMCs. This chain joins TRBV27 and TRBJ2-1, with TRBD2 matching 10 bases. The source of this sequence is a male donor in good health and CMV-seropositive. The CDR3 spells CASTLAGVFNEQFF. The CDR3 DNA follows: TGTGCCAGCACCCTAGCGGGAGTTTTCAATGAGCAGTTCTTC.